This is a list of T cell receptor beta chains from one sample in a study of PD-1 blockade in classical Hodgkin lymphoma. Profiling relied on immunoSEQ multiplex PCR, and the TCRdb table lists in-frame clones only, not all of them. Among some 14,000 clones listed, about four fifths were seen once. The source material was peripheral blood mononuclear cells (PBMCs), sampled at baseline. The receptors derive from a human donor with classical Hodgkin lymphoma. Each CDR3 is given with its conserved first and last residue. The order of the fields is J gene, clone size, D gene, V gene, CDR3 DNA, CDR3 protein. D genes are given only for firm matches. Not all rows give a size; the values are once, few, many and, for expanded clones, a class.

>TRBJ1-2|NA|NA|TRBV18
TGTGCCAGCTCACCCCTTGGTTGGGGCTACACCTTC
CASSPLGWGYTF
>TRBJ2-3|NA|TRBD1|TRBV5-6
TGTGCCAGCAGCCCTATCGGGACAGGGGGAGATACGCAGTATTTT
CASSPIGTGGDTQYF
>TRBJ1-1|NA|NA|TRBV4-3
TGCGCCAGCAGCCAAGGTGTCACTGAAGCTTTCTTT
CASSQGVTEAFF
>TRBJ1-5|NA|TRBD1|TRBV18
TGTGCCAGCTCACCGGCAGGGGGGCCATATAGCAATCAGCCCCAGCATTTT
CASSPAGGPYSNQPQHF
>TRBJ2-5|NA|TRBD2|TRBV2
TGTGCCAGCAGTGAAGGCGGGGGGGCCGGTGAGACCCAGTACTTC
CASSEGGGAGETQYF
>TRBJ2-1|NA|NA|TRBV11-3
TGTGCCAGCAGCTTAGCGGCCCCAGGGCCCTCCTACAATGAGCAGTTCTTC
CASSLAAPGPSYNEQFF
>TRBJ1-2|NA|NA|TRBV5-4
TGTGCCAGCAGCGTTGGTCAGGGTAGGAGCTATGGCTACACCTTC
CASSVGQGRSYGYTF
>TRBJ2-1|NA|NA|TRBV28
TGTGCCAGCAGTTTTAACCCACCGACATACAATGAGCAGTTCTTC
CASSFNPPTYNEQFF
>TRBJ2-5|NA|TRBD2|TRBV7-7
TGTGCCAGCAGCTTAGGGTTAGCGGGGGGCCTCGGGGAGACCCAGTACTTC
CASSLGLAGGLGETQYF
>TRBJ1-1|once|TRBD1|TRBV5-1
TGCGCCAGCAGCTTCGGACAGGACCGAGCCACTGAAGCTTTCTTT
CASSFGQDRATEAFF
>TRBJ2-2|few|NA|TRBV25-1
TGTGCCAGCAGTGAACGCTCCGGGAGCCCACGGCCGGGGGAGCTGTTTTTT
CASSERSGSPRPGELFF
>TRBJ1-1|NA|TRBD1|TRBV7-2
TGTGCCAGCAGCTTGGCTACCTTCCTGACAGGGGACACTGAAGCTTTCTTT
CASSLATFLTGDTEAFF
>TRBJ1-3|NA|NA|TRBV15
TGTGCCACCAGCAGAGCTGTTGGGGTTCGAAACACCATATATTTT
CATSRAVGVRNTIYF
>TRBJ2-1|few|TRBD2|TRBV4-1
TGCGCCAGCAGCCCCTCCGGGACTAGCGGATACAATGAGCAGTTCTTC
CASSPSGTSGYNEQFF
>TRBJ2-4|NA|NA|TRBV7-2
TGTGCCAGCAGTCCGAGGCCAGGGGCGTTTTTAGCCAAAAACATTCAGTACTTC
CASSPRPGAFLAKNIQYF
>TRBJ2-2|NA|NA|TRBV18
TGTGCCAGCTCACCACGCGTTAAGAAGGGTCGTAACACCGGGGAGCTGTTTTTT
CASSPRVKKGRNTGELFF
>TRBJ2-3|NA|NA|TRBV10-3
TGTGCCATCAGTGAGTCTGGCGGGGTCACAGATACGCAGTATTTT
CAISESGGVTDTQYF
>TRBJ2-2|NA|TRBD2|TRBV27
TGTGCCAGCAGTTTAAGGGAGGGGCCGGTTACCGGGGAGCTGTTTTTT
CASSLREGPVTGELFF
>TRBJ2-1|NA|NA|TRBV23-1
TGCGCCAGCAGTCAATCATCGGCGGGGGCGGGCGATGAGCAGTTCTTC
CASSQSSAGAGDEQFF
>TRBJ2-7|NA|NA|TRBV30
TGTGCCTGGAGTGTTGGAAACTCCTACGAGCAGTACTTC
CAWSVGNSYEQYF
>TRBJ1-1|NA|NA|TRBV29-1
TGCAGCGGGGGAGGCAGTAACACTGAAGCTTTCTTT
CSGGGSNTEAFF
>TRBJ1-1|NA|NA|TRBV7-2
TGTGCCAGCAGCTTACAGGGTTGGTTAAGGAACACTGAAGCTTTCTTT
CASSLQGWLRNTEAFF
>TRBJ2-1|NA|NA|TRBV19
TGTGCCAGTAGTAGGGCTAGCATTCGTCCGCATGAGCAGTTCTTC
CASSRASIRPHEQFF
>TRBJ1-2|NA|NA|TRBV28
TGTGCCAGCAGTCTTTCAGCCATACCCTATGGCTACACCTTC
CASSLSAIPYGYTF
>TRBJ2-7|once|NA|TRBV11-2
TGTGCCAGCAGCTTAGGACCATACGTCGGCTACGAGCAGTACTTC
CASSLGPYVGYEQYF
>TRBJ2-1|NA|NA|TRBV20-1
TGCAGTGCTAGCGACAATGAGCAGTTCTTC
CSASDNEQFF
>TRBJ2-7|NA|NA|TRBV1
TGCACCAGCAGCTATCTTACTAGCGGGGGGGTCTACGAGCAGTACTTC
CTSSYLTSGGVYEQYF
>TRBJ1-2|NA|TRBD1|TRBV2
TGTGCCAGCAGCCTCCCAGGGGGCAGGGGCGAATATGGCTACACCTTC
CASSLPGGRGEYGYTF
>TRBJ2-3|few|NA|TRBV11-3
TGTGCCAGCAGTCGGAGGGCAGGACCCTACACAGATACGCAGTATTTT
CASSRRAGPYTDTQYF
>TRBJ1-1|few|NA|TRBV25-1
TGTGCCAGCAGTGGATTAACAGGGAACACTGAAGCTTTCTTT
CASSGLTGNTEAFF
>TRBJ1-2|NA|NA|TRBV7-3
TGTGCCAGCAGCTTAATGGGAGGAATAAATGGCTACACCTTC
CASSLMGGINGYTF
>TRBJ1-4|NA|TRBD1|TRBV2
TGTGCCAGCAAGTCCGGGACAGGGGGGTTTAGAAGTGAAAAACTGTTTTTT
CASKSGTGGFRSEKLFF
>TRBJ1-5|once|NA|TRBV23-1
TGCGCCAGCAGTCAACTCGTTAGCAATCAGCCCCAGCATTTT
CASSQLVSNQPQHF
>TRBJ2-2|once|TRBD2|TRBV4-3
TGCGCCAGCAGCCAAGATCCTAGCGGGGGGGCCTATTCCGCCGGGGAGCTGTTTTTT
CASSQDPSGGAYSAGELFF
>TRBJ1-1|few|NA|TRBV6-6
TGTGCCAGCAGTTACTCTGCTGCGAACACTGAAGCTTTCTTT
CASSYSAANTEAFF
>TRBJ2-2|NA|TRBD1|TRBV28
TGTGCCAGCAGTACCACAGGGGCAGCCGGGGAGCTGTTTTTT
CASSTTGAAGELFF
>TRBJ2-5|NA|TRBD2|TRBV7-9
TGTGCCAGCAACCTGGCGGGGACTAGCACTGAAGAGACCCAGTACTTC
CASNLAGTSTEETQYF
>TRBJ1-1|NA|NA|TRBV4-1
TGCGCCAGCAGCCCCCATCGGTCGGGACACTGGGGGGCTTTCTTT
CASSPHRSGHWGAFF
>TRBJ1-5|once|TRBD1|TRBV15
TGTGCCACCAGCAGGGATGGGACAGCAAATAGCAATCAGCCCCAGCATTTT
CATSRDGTANSNQPQHF
>TRBJ1-1|NA|NA|TRBV1
TGCACCAGCAGCCATGAACTGTCGGAGGGAGTCACTGAAGCTTTCTTT
CTSSHELSEGVTEAFF
>TRBJ1-2|NA|NA|TRBV6-5
TGTGCCAGCAGTTACTCGATACCGAACTATCCAAGTGGCTACACCTTC
CASSYSIPNYPSGYTF
>TRBJ1-2|NA|TRBD1|TRBV7-8
TGTGCCAGCAGCTTTATCCAGGGGGAGGGTGGCTACACCTTC
CASSFIQGEGGYTF
>TRBJ1-6|NA|NA|TRBV7-8
TGTGCCAGCAGCTTATATCTGAGCCGGAGCTCCTATAATTCACCCCTCCACTTT
CASSLYLSRSSYNSPLHF
>TRBJ1-6|NA|TRBD1|TRBV7-9
TGTGCCAGCAGCTTAGTGTCGGGACAGTCATCACCCCTCCACTTT
CASSLVSGQSSPLHF
>TRBJ1-4|NA|NA|TRBV4-1
TGCGCCAGCCGGACCCTTGGGGCTAATGAAAAACTGTTTTTT
CASRTLGANEKLFF
>TRBJ1-2|NA|TRBD1|TRBV5-1
TGCGCCAGCAGCATCGAGGGGGCGGGCGGCTACACCTTC
CASSIEGAGGYTF
>TRBJ1-1|once|NA|TRBV4-1
TGCGCCAGCAGCCAAGTACTGCAGGGGATGAACACTGAAGTTTTCTTT
CASSQVLQGMNTEVFF